The sequence of this T cell receptor beta chain was determined in a study of technical replicates of blood from a few donors. Libraries were prepared by immunoSEQ multiplex PCR; TCRdb keeps only in-frame clonotypes and omits some of them. The sample contains fewer than 85,000 clones, approximately 92% of which appear only once. The ends were cut back, 0 bases at V and 4 bases at J, with 6 bases in the middle. The CDR3 has 13 amino acids. Germline V gene data show CDR1 as SGHAT and CDR2 as FQNNGV. The chain couples TRBV11-2 to TRBJ1-1; tentative D call: TRBD1 (6 bases). The sequence was obtained from a human donor in good health. Sequences were obtained from T cells isolated from PBMCs. This chain's CDR3 is CASSLEGGTEAFF. The CDR3 coding sequence is TGTGCCAGCAGCTTAGAAGGGGGCACTGAAGCTTTCTTT.